Sequencing of this T cell receptor (beta chain) was carried out in a study of T cell responses to AZD1222 COVID-19 vaccine. Points from the study as a whole: Spike-specific TCR repertoires showed rising breadth and depth after two AZD1222 doses. The study reported that nearly half of spike-specific TCRs target unmutated variant regions. Most donors were white British and more were female, and clonal diversity was possibly underestimated. Spike as a whole was targeted by vaccine-associated CD4 TCRs, dominant at 160-218 and 743-854.

Assay used: immunoSEQ multiplex PCR; TCRdb lists only in-frame clones, some missing. This table has 130,000 to 150,000 clones, about nine tenths appearing once. Trimming removed 1 base from V and 0 bases from J, with 16 bases in between. The germline V gene has CDR1 MGHDK and CDR2 SYGVNS. The CDR3 is made up of 18 amino acids. Comments on this clone: Its matching antigen is unknown.

This TCR derives from an adult in good health. The source was peripheral blood, collected on day 0 of MenACWY control vaccination. The J gene is TRBJ1-5, the V gene TRBV25-1, with D uncertain. As DNA, the CDR3 is TGTGCCAGCAGTGAATCCTACGGCCTCGGGTATAGCAATCAGCCCCAGCATTTT. As protein: CASSESYGLGYSNQPQHF.